This is a list of T cell receptor beta chains from one sample in a study of molecular identifiers for immune sequencing clone quantification. TCRdb used MiXCR to reprocess the PCR reads, holding one entry per CDR3 protein. Of roughly 90,000 distinct CDR3 sequences in the sample, approximately 23% were seen once. The sequenced material came from naive CD8+ T cells from blood, with Jurkat cell RNA spiked in. These receptors were taken from a human donor in good health. Some libraries in this study had Jurkat cell RNA spiked in. Each CDR3 is given with its conserved first and last residue. The order of the fields is D gene, J gene, clone size, V gene, CDR3 DNA, CDR3 protein. The D gene is left open where the match is weak. Some rows mark clone size as missing; the rest say once, few, many or name a class of expanded clone.

TRBD2	TRBJ2-5	-	TRBV2	TGTGCCAGCGGCAAACCGGGACTATATCAAGAGACCCAGTACTTC	CASGKPGLYQETQYF
TRBD2	TRBJ2-5	many	TRBV7-9	TGTGCCAGCAGCATGCGACTAGCGGAGCAAGAGACCCAGTACTTC	CASSMRLAEQETQYF
TRBD1	TRBJ1-5	few	TRBV6-2/TRBV6-3	TGTGCCAGCAGGCCCACCAGGGGGCTCCGGAATCAGCCCCAGCATTTT	CASRPTRGLRNQPQHF
-	TRBJ2-7	many	TRBV6-5	TGTGCCAGCAGCGCCGACCTGGGGCAGGGGGAGGCCGAGCAGTACTTC	CASSADLGQGEAEQYF
-	TRBJ2-7	few	TRBV20-1	TGCAGTGCTAGAGGGGGGGACTACGAGCAGTACTTC	CSARGGDYEQYF
-	TRBJ2-3	few	TRBV11-3	TGTGCCAGCAGCACTACCTACCCAGATACGCAGTATTTT	CASSTTYPDTQYF
TRBD1	TRBJ2-3	-	TRBV4-2	TGTGCCAGCAGCTTCCGCTACAGGGGGCGCACAGATACGCAGTATTTT	CASSFRYRGRTDTQYF
-	TRBJ2-2	-	TRBV4-1	TGCGCCAGCAGCCAACGGGCCTCGAACACCGGGGAGCTGTTTTTT	CASSQRASNTGELFF
-	TRBJ2-5	-	TRBV7-9	TGTGCCAGCAGCTTAGAGCTTACCCGGGAGACCCAGTACTTC	CASSLELTRETQYF
-	TRBJ2-7	few	TRBV3-1	TGTGCCAGCAGCCAAGGTATTTCTAGCCGCGACGAGCAGTACTTC	CASSQGISSRDEQYF
TRBD1	TRBJ2-7	many	TRBV28	TGTGCCAGCAGTGGGACAGGGGGCTTGTACGAGCAGTACTTC	CASSGTGGLYEQYF
-	TRBJ2-7	many	TRBV5-8	TGTGCCAGCCGGACAGAAGTCTACGAGCAGTACTTC	CASRTEVYEQYF
-	TRBJ2-2	many	TRBV4-1	TGCGCCAGCAGCTATGGGCTGGGACGGACCGGGGAGCTGTTTTTT	CASSYGLGRTGELFF
-	TRBJ2-2	-	TRBV29-1	TGCAGCGTTGTAGCCGGGAGTAACCCCGGGGAGCTGTTTTTT	CSVVAGSNPGELFF
-	TRBJ2-3	many	TRBV24-1	TGTGCCACCAGCGAGGGCCACACAGATACGCAGTATTTT	CATSEGHTDTQYF
TRBD2	TRBJ2-6	few	TRBV27	TGTGCCAGCAGTTTAATAGCGGGAGGGCCGTCTGGGGCCAACGTCCTGACTTTC	CASSLIAGGPSGANVLTF
-	TRBJ2-3	few	TRBV3-1	TGTGCCAGCAGCCTTCTAGCGAGGAGCACAGATACGCAGTATTTT	CASSLLARSTDTQYF
-	TRBJ2-3	-	TRBV20-1	TGCAGTGCTAGATCGGGACTCAAAGGCCCCACAGATACGCAGTATTTT	CSARSGLKGPTDTQYF
-	TRBJ2-6	many	TRBV7-8	TGTGCCAGCAGCCTTTGGGGTGAGATCTCTGGGGCCAACGTCCTGACTTTC	CASSLWGEISGANVLTF
-	TRBJ1-5	many	TRBV11-2	TGTGCCAGCAGCCCCGCTGGCAGCGGTTATAGCAATCAGCCCCAGCATTTT	CASSPAGSGYSNQPQHF
-	TRBJ2-2	once	TRBV12-3/TRBV12-4	TGTGCCAGCAGGGGAATCGAGAGCACCGGGGAGCTGTTTTTT	CASRGIESTGELFF
-	TRBJ2-7	-	TRBV5-1	TGCGCCAGCAGCTTGCCTGAGCCCTACGGGCAGTACTTC	CASSLPEPYGQYF
-	TRBJ2-2	many	TRBV6-5	TGTGCCAGCAGTTACAGGGCGAACACCGGGGAGCTGTTTTTT	CASSYRANTGELFF
-	TRBJ1-1	many	TRBV6-5	TGTGCCAGCAGTTACTCCCGGGGGGGTTTAACTGAAGCTTTCTTT	CASSYSRGGLTEAFF
TRBD2	TRBJ2-5	-	TRBV30	TGTGCCCGAGCGGGGGGGCCGGAGACCCAGTACTTC	CARAGGPETQYF
-	TRBJ1-1	many	TRBV7-9	TGTGCCAGCAGCTTAGCGCAGGGGACGAACACTGAAGCTTTCTTT	CASSLAQGTNTEAFF
-	TRBJ2-3	-	TRBV27	TGTGCCAGCAGTTTGACCCAATCCCCAGATACGCAGTATTTT	CASSLTQSPDTQYF
-	TRBJ2-3	many	TRBV12-3/TRBV12-4	TGTGCCAGCAGTTTAGCAGCCAGGGATCCCACAGATACGCAGTATTTT	CASSLAARDPTDTQYF
-	TRBJ1-2	-	TRBV20-1	TGCAGTTGCCCCTCCAAGTCAGATGTGGGCTACACCTTC	CSCPSKSDVGYTF
TRBD1	TRBJ2-1	many	TRBV5-4	TGTGCCAGCAGCTTGGGACAGGGGGTTCGAAATGAGCAGTTCTTC	CASSLGQGVRNEQFF
-	TRBJ1-1	many	TRBV4-3	TGCGCCAGCAGCCAGCACAGGGCCTACTACACTGAAGCTTTCTTT	CASSQHRAYYTEAFF
-	TRBJ2-7	-	TRBV5-6	TGTGCCGGCAGCTGGGGATCCACCTACGAGCAGTACTTC	CAGSWGSTYEQYF
TRBD1	TRBJ1-1	many	TRBV4-1	TGCGCCAGCAGCCAAGAGGAGGGGGCGAGAACTGAAGCTTTCTTT	CASSQEEGARTEAFF
-	TRBJ1-5	-	TRBV19	TGTGCCAGTAGTACCTTAGGCAGCAGCAATCAGCCCCAGCATTTT	CASSTLGSSNQPQHF
TRBD2	TRBJ2-3	-	TRBV3-1	TGTGCCAGCAGCCAAGGTTTCGGGCTAGCGGGAGTTAGTGGCACAGATACGCAGTATTTT	CASSQGFGLAGVSGTDTQYF